These 32 T cell receptor beta chains originate from one sample sequenced in a study of blood T cells in healthy people across ages (dated by TCRdb to about 2015). The library was produced with 5' RACE. The sample was run on an Illumina HiSeq 2500. The second PCR ran for roughly 7 to 12 cycles and used a J-beta primer mix along with a sample-barcoded 5' primer. In-frame beta chains were kept once TCRdb had trimmed the public reads at Q25 with fastp and called clones with MiXCR. All rows with the same CDR3 protein become a single entry with the most common DNA and genes. Within this sample are some 1.4 million distinct CDR3 sequences, with 42% of them counted one time only. Under 8% of the sample belongs to the ten largest clones. Source material: blood. The origin of the receptors is a woman between 18 and 29 years old in good health.

The chain uses TRBV11-2 and TRBJ2-5, with TRBD2 matching over 8 bases. Germline V gives CDR1 SGHAT, CDR2 FQNNGV. The CDR3 runs to 14 residues. V shed 6 bases, J shed 11 bases, and the junction held 14 bases outside the gene matches. DNA for the CDR3: TGTGCCAGCAGTGGGACTAGGGGTGGCAATGAGCAGTACTTC. Its translation: CASSGTRGGNEQYF.

This chain connects TRBV20-1 to TRBJ2-5; 9 bases line up with TRBD2. The V gene's germline CDR1 is DFQATT and CDR2 SNEGSKA (reference sequence). Trimming took 6 bases from V and 7 from J; bases not matched to a gene: 9. This CDR3 has 13 amino acids. The CDR3, as DNA: TGCAGTGCACCGGGACTAGCATCTGGGACCCAGTACTTC. Translating it yields CSAPGLASGTQYF.

The chain employs TRBV24-1 and TRBJ2-4; TRBD2 agrees at 7 bases. The germline V gene encodes CDR1 KGHDR and CDR2 SFDVKD. This CDR3 is 15 amino acids long. Trimming removed 9 bases from V and 0 bases from J; junction bases left unmatched: 7. The CDR3 sequence is CATGEGGPAKNIQYF. The CDR3 nucleotides read TGTGCCACCGGGGAGGGAGGGCCAGCCAAAAACATTCAGTACTTC.

V and J are TRBV2 and TRBJ2-3, with 10 positions matching TRBD1. V shed 11 bases, J shed 5 bases, and the junction held 13 bases outside the gene matches. The CDR3 sequence is 15 residues long. CDR1 and CDR2 (germline): SNHLY, FYNNEI. The CDR3 sequence is CAGDAGTGEKDTQYF. The CDR3 coding sequence is TGTGCCGGTGATGCCGGGACAGGGGAAAAAGATACGCAGTATTTT.

This clonotype turned up a few times. V and J are TRBV6-2 or TRBV6-3 and TRBJ1-1; D remains unclear. The length of the CDR3 is 13 residues. V was clipped by 5 bases and J by 2 bases, with 9 bases between them. Germline values: CDR1 MNHEY, CDR2 SVGEGT. The CDR3, as DNA: TGTGCCAGCAGTCTATACACTAACACTGAAGCTTTCTTT. Its protein is CASSLYTNTEAFF.

V is TRBV7-9 and J is TRBJ2-1; 10 bases agree with TRBD2. J lost 6 bases, V lost 1 base, and 12 bases had no gene match. Germline loops: CDR1 SEHNR, CDR2 FQNEAQ (reference sequence). The CDR3 consists of 18 residues. CDR3 sequence (DNA): TGTGCCAGCAGCTTAGAAGTTTCTAGCGGGAGTGCAGGCAATGAGCAGTTCTTC. Residues: CASSLEVSSGSAGNEQFF. The variable domain in full, completed from reference TRBV7-9 and TRBJ2-1, reads DTGVSQNPRHKITKRGQNVTFRCDPISEHNRLYWYRQTLGQGPEFLTYFQNEAQLEKSRLLSDRFSAERPKGSFSTLEIQRTEQGDSAMYLCASSLEVSSGSAGNEQFFGPGTRLTVL.

The V gene is TRBV20-1, the J gene TRBJ2-4, with D possibly TRBD2 on 6 matching bases. Near its end, the DNA agrees better with TRBJ2-7, so the J call may be wrong. The CDR3 spans 14 residues. Germline-derived CDR1 and CDR2 are DFQATT and SNEGSKA (reference sequence). The CDR3, as DNA: TGCAGTGCTCCCAGACTAGTTTGGGACTACGAGCAGTACTTC. As protein: CSAPRLVWDYEQYF.

A note on this clonotype: One end of the junction varies from germline; a read error may be responsible. The chain couples TRBV4-2 to TRBJ2-1; TRBD2 matches 7 bases. CDR3 length: 19 amino acids. Germline CDR1 LGHNA, CDR2 YNFKEQ. The CDR3 spells CASGQAGLAQISSYNEQFF. DNA of the CDR3: TGTGCCAGCGGCCAAGCGGGGCTAGCCCAAATCAGCTCCTACAATGAGCAGTTCTTC.

The chain combines TRBV4-1 with TRBJ2-5; 7 bases align to TRBD1. The CDR3 is 16 amino acids. Looked up from germline, CDR1 is MGHRA and CDR2 is YSYEKL. Unmatched junction bases numbered 11, after V lost 5 bases and J lost 2 bases. The CDR3 here is CASSARQGAGQETQYF. The CDR3 nucleotides read TGCGCCAGCAGCGCAAGACAGGGCGCGGGTCAAGAGACCCAGTACTTC.

The chain recombines TRBV30 with TRBJ1-5, with a weak D call TRBD1 (5 bases). V lost 5 bases and J lost 0, with 26 bases in between. The germline CDR1 and CDR2 sequences are GTSNPN and SVGIG (reference sequence). This CDR3 contains 19 residues. CDR3 protein: CAWPLRPDSLPHSNQPQHF. The CDR3 nucleotides are TGTGCCTGGCCCCTAAGGCCTGACAGCCTCCCACATAGCAATCAGCCCCAGCATTTT.

This chain links TRBV12-3 or TRBV12-4 with TRBJ2-5; D possibly corresponds to TRBD2 (7 bases). Trimming took off 6 bases at V and 4 bases at J, with 24 bases between the two ends. This CDR3 comprises 17 residues. The CDR3 loop reads CASSNVAKGGALETQYF. The CDR3 bases are TGTGCCAGCAGCAACGTCGCAAAGGGGGGGGCTTTAGAGACCCAGTACTTC.

This clonotype was counted a few times. V gene TRBV11-2 combines with J gene TRBJ2-7; no firm D call. The CDR3 sequence is 11 residues long. The V end lost 5 bases, the J end lost 7 bases, and 9 bases lay between the germline ends. The germline V gene has CDR1 SGHAT and CDR2 FQNNGV. The CDR3 DNA sequence: TGTGCCAGCAGCGCCAACAGAGAGCAGTACTTC. It yields the protein CASSANREQYF. The full variable domain, rest sourced from reference TRBV11-2 and TRBJ2-7, is EAGVAQSPRYKIIEKRQSVAFWCNPISGHATLYWYQQILGQGPKLLIQFQNNGVVDDSQLPKDRFSAERLKGVDSTLKIQPAKLEDSAVYLCASSANREQYFGPGTRLTVT.

This clonotype was recorded many times. The chain carries TRBV6-6 and TRBJ2-1; 7 positions agree with TRBD1. V was clipped by 5 bases and J by 2 bases; unmatched bases: 6. This CDR3 region has 15 residues. CDR1 is MNHNY and CDR2 is SVGAGI in the germline V gene (reference sequence). CDR3 sequence: CASSAQGITYNEQFF. The CDR3 region has the DNA TGTGCCAGCAGTGCACAGGGGATAACCTACAATGAGCAGTTCTTC.

This rearrangement joins TRBV5-5 to TRBJ2-3, with D tentatively TRBD1 (5 bases). CDR1 SGHKS and CDR2 YYEKEE come from the germline V gene (reference sequence). The CDR3 runs 13 residues. Trimming shortened V by 7 bases and J by 2 bases, and 11 bases separated the two germline ends. CDR3 amino acids: CASLQDHTDTQYF. The CDR3, as DNA: TGTGCCAGCCTACAGGACCACACAGATACGCAGTATTTT. Complete variable domain (other parts from reference TRBV5-5 and TRBJ2-3): DAGVTQSPTHLIKTRGQQVTLRCSPISGHKSVSWYQQVLGQGPQFIFQYYEKEERGRGNFPDRFSARQFPNYSSELNVNALLLGDSALYLCASLQDHTDTQYFGPGTRLTVL.

The chain links TRBV6-1 to TRBJ2-5; TRBD2 agrees at 10 bases. From germline, CDR1 is MNHNS and CDR2 SASEGT. The junction had 12 bases not matched to a gene; V was cut back by 6 bases and J by 2 bases. CDR3 size: 17 residues. CDR3 sequence reads: CASRRSGRGYGQETQYF. DNA for the CDR3: TGTGCCAGCAGGAGGAGCGGGAGGGGCTATGGACAAGAGACCCAGTACTTC.

For the CDR3, the DNA is TGTGCCAGCAGCGCCACTCCTCGGGGCGCCTCCTACGAGCAGTACTTC. Its protein product is CASSATPRGASYEQYF. The chain employs TRBV7-9 and TRBJ2-7; possibly TRBD1 or TRBD2 for D (5 bases each). Germline lookup yields CDR1 SEHNR and CDR2 FQNEAQ (reference sequence). The CDR3 length is 16 residues. V was pared by 5 bases and J by 0 bases, with 17 bases between.

This clonotype was counted a few times. The chain is built from TRBV6-2 or TRBV6-3 and TRBJ2-7; D not resolved. The length of the CDR3 is 16 residues. V lost 6 bases and J 2 bases, leaving 20 bases between the germline ends. CDR1 is MNHEY and CDR2 is SVGEGT in the germline V gene. CDR3 DNA sequence: TGTGCCAGCAGCCTATACCGTCCGAACACCCCCTACGAGCAGTACTTC. This sequence encodes CASSLYRPNTPYEQYF.

The rearrangement links TRBV6-1 to TRBJ2-4; D is unclear. The end of the DNA aligns better with TRBJ2-5, so the J call may be wrong. The CDR3 runs 11 residues. Germline assignment: CDR1 MNHNS and CDR2 SASEGT. The CDR3 sequence is CANKEGETQYF. The CDR3 DNA reads as TGTGCCAACAAGGAAGGAGAGACCCAGTACTTC.

The J gene is TRBJ2-3, the V gene TRBV20-1; TRBD1 matches at 9 bases. The CDR3 sequence is 14 residues long. Per germline, CDR1 DFQATT and CDR2 SNEGSKA (reference sequence). The ends lost 6 bases at V and 1 base at J; junction bases unmatched: 5. DNA for the CDR3: TGCAGTGCGCCGGGACAGGGCGGCACAGATACGCAGTATTTT. Translating gives CSAPGQGGTDTQYF.

The chain joins TRBV5-1 to TRBJ2-5; D remains unclear. V was shortened by 1 base and J by 3 bases, with 10 bases between the two germline ends. This CDR3 region has 14 residues. The germline CDR1 and CDR2 sequences are SGHRS and YFSETQ. CDR3 sequence reads: CASSLQAIKETQYF. DNA for the CDR3: TGCGCCAGCAGCTTGCAGGCTATTAAAGAGACCCAGTACTTC.

V gene TRBV6-5 combines with J gene TRBJ1-2, with D perhaps TRBD1 (5 bases). V was pared by 6 bases and J by 4 bases, with 12 bases between. CDR3 length: 13 residues. Germline V gene lookup returns CDR1 MNHEY and CDR2 SVGAGI. CDR3 bases: TGTGCCAGCAGGGGGCAGAACGTCTATGGCTACACCTTC. It specifies CASRGQNVYGYTF.

The rearrangement uses TRBV9 and TRBJ2-2; 8 positions match TRBD2. V was clipped by 0 bases and J by 3 bases; unmatched bases: 4. CDR1 is SGDLS, CDR2 YYNGEE, per germline. CDR3 length equals 16 residues. CDR3 in amino acids: CASSVVSGGYTGELFF. The CDR3 DNA reads as TGTGCCAGCAGCGTAGTAAGCGGGGGCTACACCGGGGAGCTGTTTTTT. Together with reference TRBV9 and TRBJ2-2, the CDR3 gives the full variable domain: DSGVTQTPKHLITATGQRVTLRCSPRSGDLSVYWYQQSLDQGLQFLIQYYNGEERAKGNILERFSAQQFPDLHSELNLSSLELGDSALYFCASSVVSGGYTGELFFGEGSRLTVL.

This clonotype was counted ten times or more. The chain combines TRBV7-9 with TRBJ2-7, with 9 bases lining up with TRBD1. The CDR3 is 15 residues long. The V gene end was trimmed by 6 bases and the J gene end by 2 bases; junction bases not matched to a gene: 8. CDR1 SEHNR and CDR2 FQNEAQ come from the germline V gene (reference sequence). As DNA, the CDR3 is TGTGCCAGCAGTTCTCCGGGACAGGGCCCCTACGAGCAGTACTTC. This sequence encodes CASSSPGQGPYEQYF.

V and J are TRBV3-1 and TRBJ1-1; no firm D call. Germline lookup yields CDR1 LGHDT and CDR2 YNNKEL (reference sequence). Trimming took off 0 bases at V and 5 bases at J, with 7 bases between the two ends. The CDR3 contains 13 residues. The CDR3: CASSQDLRTEAFF. CDR3 DNA: TGTGCCAGCAGCCAAGATCTTAGGACTGAAGCTTTCTTT.

This clonotype has a single count. This may be a read error: a much more frequent sequence differs by one nucleotide. The gene calls are TRBV20-1 and TRBJ2-5; no definite D call. With 1 base removed from V and 1 base from J, the gap between germline ends came to 7 bases. The CDR3 contains 13 residues. Germline lookup yields CDR1 DFQATT and CDR2 SNEGSKA (reference sequence). The DNA for the CDR3 is TGCAGTGCTAGAGCCCCTGGCCAAGAGACCCAGTACTTC. It specifies CSARAPGQETQYF.

This clonotype was seen a few times. V usage is TRBV3-1 and J usage is TRBJ1-1; D not resolved. CDR1 is LGHDT, CDR2 YNNKEL, per germline (reference sequence). The CDR3 covers 14 residues. Deletions cut 3 bases from V and 3 bases from J, with 11 bases between. CDR3: CASSQVSRDTEAFF. CDR3 nucleotide sequence: TGTGCCAGCAGCCAGGTTTCTAGGGACACTGAAGCTTTCTTT.

The chain combines TRBV4-2 with TRBJ2-5; TRBD2 aligns across 8 bases. The CDR3 contains 19 residues. V lost 2 bases, J lost 4 bases, and 18 bases stayed unmatched. Germline loops: CDR1 LGHNA, CDR2 YNFKEQ. The CDR3 protein is CASSQIFPLPGLGRETQYF. CDR3 DNA sequence: TGTGCCAGCAGCCAAATATTTCCCCTACCGGGACTAGGCCGAGAGACCCAGTACTTC.

On this clonotype itself: At one boundary the junction diverges from the germline segment, which might be a read error. In DNA, the CDR3 is TGCAGCGCTAGGGCAGCGCAAGAGACCCAGTACTTC. Encoded protein: CSARAAQETQYF. This rearrangement joins TRBV20-1 to TRBJ2-5; D gene unclear. This CDR3 contains 12 residues. Germline V gene lookup returns CDR1 DFQATT and CDR2 SNEGSKA (reference sequence).

This chain joins TRBV5-1 and TRBJ2-1, with TRBD2 identical over 10 bases. J gave up 8 bases and V 1 base, and 9 bases lay outside the gene matches. The CDR3 is 16 residues long. Germline loops: CDR1 SGHRS, CDR2 YFSETQ. The CDR3 DNA sequence: TGCGCCAGCAGCTTGCAGGGGAGCGGGGGGGTATATGAGCAGTTCTTC. Its translation is CASSLQGSGGVYEQFF.

This sequence joins TRBV12-3 or TRBV12-4 and TRBJ1-2, with a possible D match to TRBD1 (6 bases). The V and J ends lost 6 bases and 5 bases respectively, with 16 bases between them. There are 14 residues in the CDR3. The CDR3 DNA is TGTGCCAGCAGCTTACAGGGTATCGAGTATGGCTACACCTTC. Protein product: CASSLQGIEYGYTF.

This clonotype was detected only a few times. J is TRBJ1-1 and V is TRBV29-1, with unresolved D. Germline CDR1 SQVTM, CDR2 ANQGSEA. This CDR3 spans 15 amino acids. V was trimmed by 0 bases and J by 0 bases, leaving 11 bases between them. CDR3 nucleotides: TGCAGCGTTGAAGAAGACCGCGGGATGAACACTGAAGCTTTCTTT. Its translation is CSVEEDRGMNTEAFF.

This clonotype was found a few times. The genes are TRBV6-5 and TRBJ1-2, with D possibly TRBD1 on 5 matching bases. The germline V gene encodes CDR1 MNHEY and CDR2 SVGAGI. There are 11 residues in the CDR3. Trimming took 5 bases from V and 7 from J, leaving 8 bases between them. CDR3 DNA sequence: TGTGCCAGCAGTAACAGGCTTGGCTACACCTTC. Translation gives CASSNRLGYTF.